Below, 27 T cell receptor beta chains from the same sample are listed, as sequenced in a study of a mutant IDH1 vaccine in newly diagnosed glioma. Method: immunoSEQ multiplex PCR; TCRdb's copy keeps in-frame clones and lacks some. The sample carries 70,000 to 100,000 clones, roughly four fifths recorded once. Time point of the sample: baseline, week 1 (first vaccination visit). Indicated treatment: pre-vaccination baseline after standard-of-care therapy. The sequencing here drew on PBMCs, taken from a glioma patient treated with radiotherapy, temozolomide or both. The receptor set was obtained from a man between 40 and 49 years old with glioma. Some clones in this sample may be carry-over from other donors' samples.

V is TRBV6-1 and J is TRBJ2-7; D possibly corresponds to TRBD2 (6 bases). Trimming stripped 3 bases from V and 3 bases from J, with 6 bases between. This CDR3 is 12 amino acids long. Germline lookup yields CDR1 MNHNS and CDR2 SASEGT. The CDR3 DNA reads TGTGCCAGCAGTGAGGGACTCTACGAGCAGTACTTC. It codes for CASSEGLYEQYF.

This clone was observed a few times. The genes are TRBV6-4 and TRBJ2-5; D assignment may be TRBD1 or TRBD2 (7 bases each). CDR3 length: 16 residues. V was pared by 6 bases and J by 4 bases, with 21 bases between. Germline lookup yields CDR1 MRHNA and CDR2 SNTAGT. In nucleotides, the CDR3 is TGTGCCAGCAGCCCCACCCCAGGGGGGGGGCTAGAGACCCAGTACTTC. Translation: CASSPTPGGGLETQYF.

This chain links TRBV7-9 with TRBJ1-2; no reliable D call. The CDR3 length is 14 residues. V lost 1 base, J lost 2 bases, and 8 bases lay in between. Germline-derived CDR1 and CDR2 are SEHNR and FQNEAQ (reference sequence). CDR3 protein: CASSLVGGNYGYTF. In nucleotides, the CDR3 is TGTGCCAGCAGCTTAGTAGGCGGGAACTATGGCTACACCTTC.

This clone was seen a handful of times. The chain has TRBV30 and TRBJ1-2; the D is unclear. The germline V gene has CDR1 GTSNPN and CDR2 SVGIG (reference sequence). The V and J ends lost 0 bases and 4 bases respectively, with 12 bases between them. The CDR3 spans 14 residues. DNA of the CDR3: TGTGCCTGGAGTGTAGAGGCGGTCGGCTATGGCTACACCTTC. This codes for CAWSVEAVGYGYTF.

The CDR3 region has the DNA TGCGCCAGCAGTTGGGGACAGTTACCGGCCGAGCAGTACTTC. This gives the protein CASSWGQLPAEQYF. V gene TRBV10-1 combines with J gene TRBJ2-7, with TRBD1 identical over 7 bases. CDR1 WNHNN and CDR2 SYGVQD come from the germline V gene (reference sequence). The CDR3 totals 14 residues. V shed 5 bases and J 6 bases; nucleotides not matched to a gene: 10.

The chain links TRBV30 to TRBJ1-5; D not resolved. The CDR3 sequence is 13 residues long. Germline CDR1 is GTSNPN and CDR2 is SVGIG (reference sequence). Trimming removed 1 base from V and 3 bases from J, with 7 bases in between. CDR3 nucleotide sequence: TGTGCCTGGAGTGCCCGGGCCAATCAGCCCCAGCATTTT. It codes for CAWSARANQPQHF.

This sequence joins TRBV7-9 and TRBJ1-6, with D perhaps matching TRBD1 (6 bases). Germline-derived CDR1 and CDR2 are SEHNR and FQNEAQ (reference sequence). Trimming took off 4 bases at V and 10 bases at J, with 17 bases between the two ends. This CDR3 spans 15 amino acids. The CDR3 protein is CASSSTGLVRSPLHF. The DNA for the CDR3 is TGTGCCAGCAGCTCAACAGGGTTGGTCAGGTCACCCCTCCACTTT. Drawing the rest from reference TRBV7-9 and TRBJ1-6, the complete variable domain is DTGVSQNPRHKITKRGQNVTFRCDPISEHNRLYWYRQTLGQGPEFLTYFQNEAQLEKSRLLSDRFSAERPKGSFSTLEIQRTEQGDSAMYLCASSSTGLVRSPLHFGNGTRLTVT.

The rearrangement joins TRBV18 to TRBJ1-3; 7 bases are a match to TRBD1. The CDR3 contains 17 residues. The V and J ends lost 0 bases and 0 bases, in that order; junction bases with no gene match: 5. CDR1 and CDR2 (germline): KGHSH, LQKENI. The CDR3 DNA reads TGTGCCAGCTCACCACCGCAGGGGGTTTACTCTGGAAACACCATATATTTT. Its protein product is CASSPPQGVYSGNTIYF. The entire variable domain, with the rest obtained from reference TRBV18 and TRBJ1-3, is as follows: NAGVMQNPRHLVRRRGQEARLRCSPMKGHSHVYWYRQLPEEGLKFMVYLQKENIIDESGMPKERFSAEFPKEGPSILRIQQVVRGDSAAYFCASSPPQGVYSGNTIYFGEGSWLTVV.

CDR3 in DNA: TGTGCCAGCAGCTTAACAACGGCGGGGTTCGAGCAGTACTTC. Residues: CASSLTTAGFEQYF. The gene calls are TRBV7-9 and TRBJ2-7, with D tentatively TRBD2 (6 bases). The V gene's germline CDR1 is SEHNR and CDR2 FQNEAQ (reference sequence). V was cut by 2 bases and J by 6 bases, with 14 bases left in between. The CDR3 extends over 14 amino acids.

V is TRBV6-1 and J is TRBJ1-5, with D perhaps TRBD1 (5 bases). This CDR3 comprises 14 residues. V lost 1 base, J lost 6 bases, and 10 bases lay in between. Germline values: CDR1 MNHNS, CDR2 SASEGT. The CDR3 nucleotides are TGTGCCAGCAGTGAAGAGCAGGGTGTTCAGCCCCAGCATTTT. It encodes CASSEEQGVQPQHF.

J is TRBJ1-5 and V is TRBV5-1, with a possible D match to TRBD1 (5 bases). Germline CDR1 and CDR2: SGHRS and YFSETQ. V lost 0 bases and J lost 3, with 10 bases in between. This CDR3 region has 15 residues. The DNA of the CDR3 is TGCGCCAGCAGCTTGGCCGGGACGGACAATCAGCCCCAGCATTTT. It encodes CASSLAGTDNQPQHF. The entire variable domain, with the rest obtained from reference TRBV5-1 and TRBJ1-5, is as follows: KAGVTQTPRYLIKTRGQQVTLSCSPISGHRSVSWYQQTPGQGLQFLFEYFSETQRNKGNFPGRFSGRQFSNSRSEMNVSTLELGDSALYLCASSLAGTDNQPQHFGDGTRLSIL.

The rearrangement links TRBV6-1 to TRBJ2-7; the D gene is possibly TRBD2 (6 bases). Germline-derived CDR1 and CDR2 are MNHNS and SASEGT. This CDR3 has 16 residues. The V end lost 0 bases, the J end lost 0 bases, and 12 bases lay between the germline ends. The CDR3 loop reads CASSEARGVGSYEQYF. As DNA, the CDR3 is TGTGCCAGCAGTGAAGCGCGCGGGGTAGGCTCCTACGAGCAGTACTTC.

The chain is built from TRBV21-1 and TRBJ1-4. TRBV21-1 is deemed a pseudogene. This CDR3 region has 14 residues. The CDR3 here is CASITRQGPEKLFF. DNA of the CDR3: TGTGCCAGCATCACACGGCAGGGACCTGAAAAACTGTTTTTT.

The rearrangement uses TRBV5-6 and TRBJ2-3, with 11 bases aligning to TRBD1. The germline V gene has CDR1 SGHDT and CDR2 YYEEEE. The ends lost 4 bases at V and 5 bases at J; junction bases unmatched: 9. The CDR3 runs 16 residues. The CDR3 DNA reads as TGTGCCAGCAGCGGGCGTTGGACAGGGGGCCGAGATACGCAGTATTTT. Protein product: CASSGRWTGGRDTQYF. The full variable domain, with the rest looked up from reference TRBV5-6 and TRBJ2-3, is DAGVTQSPTHLIKTRGQQVTLRCSPKSGHDTVSWYQQALGQGPQFIFQYYEEEERQRGNFPDRFSGHQFPNYSSELNVNALLLGDSALYLCASSGRWTGGRDTQYFGPGTRLTVL.

This clone was seen more than once but under ten times. The chain carries TRBV6-5 and TRBJ1-1, with 8 bases lining up with TRBD1. Germline V gene sequence: CDR1 MNHEY, CDR2 SVGAGI. CDR3 size: 12 residues. As DNA, the CDR3 is TGTGCAAGGGGGACAGGTAGGATTGAAGCTTTCTTT. Protein: CARGTGRIEAFF.

V is TRBV29-1 and J is TRBJ1-5; 8 bases agree with TRBD1. With V trimmed by 4 bases and J by 6 bases, 8 bases remained unmatched. Germline CDR1 reads SQVTM; CDR2 reads ANQGSEA. This CDR3 has 14 amino acids. CDR3 nucleotides: TGCAGCGTTGGGACAGGGCGGAATGGTCAGCCCCAGCATTTT. It translates to CSVGTGRNGQPQHF.

The J gene is TRBJ2-1, the V gene TRBV20-1; D is possibly TRBD1 or TRBD2 (5 bases each). This CDR3 is built from 11 residues. CDR1 is DFQATT, CDR2 SNEGSKA, per germline (reference sequence). V was shortened by 0 bases and J by 12 bases, with 9 bases between the two germline ends. CDR3: CSARDRDRQFF. CDR3 DNA sequence: TGCAGTGCTAGAGATAGGGACCGGCAGTTCTTC.

The chain combines TRBV2 with TRBJ1-5; TRBD1 is a possible D gene (6 bases). The CDR3 length is 13 residues. Deletions cut 8 bases from V and 6 bases from J, with 14 bases between. The germline gives CDR1 SNHLY, CDR2 FYNNEI. CDR3 nucleotides: TGTGCCAGCTCGGCAGGGGAGGGTCAGCCCCAGCATTTT. Encoded protein: CASSAGEGQPQHF.

The genes are TRBV4-2 and TRBJ2-1; 10 nucleotides agree with TRBD2. Looked up from germline, CDR1 is LGHNA and CDR2 is YNFKEQ. The length of the CDR3 is 18 residues. The trim removed 5 bases at V and 3 bases at J, leaving 13 bases unmatched. In nucleotides, the CDR3 is TGTGCCAGCAGCGACGGCGCTAGCGGGGGACTCCGCTACAATGAGCAGTTCTTC. Encoded protein: CASSDGASGGLRYNEQFF.

The V and J genes are TRBV10-3 and TRBJ1-2, with TRBD1 matching over 7 bases. This CDR3 has 13 residues. V gave up 4 bases and J gave up 7 bases; unmatched junction bases: 6. Germline lookup yields CDR1 ENHRY and CDR2 SYGVKD. The CDR3 DNA is TGTGCCATCAGTGGACAGGGCGATGGTGGCTACACCTTC. Protein sequence: CAISGQGDGGYTF.

The chain employs TRBV5-1 and TRBJ2-5; D is perhaps TRBD1 or TRBD2 (6 bases each). Germline CDR1 SGHRS, CDR2 YFSETQ. Trimming cost V 0 bases and J 6 bases, with 15 bases left between them. The length of the CDR3 is 15 residues. CDR3 in amino acids: CASSLDRQGRKTQYF. CDR3 sequence (DNA): TGCGCCAGCAGCTTGGATCGCCAGGGGAGGAAGACCCAGTACTTC.

The rearrangement links TRBV14 to TRBJ1-2; D is unclear. Per germline, CDR1 SGHDN and CDR2 FVKESK. The CDR3 has 13 amino acids. The V and J ends lost 3 bases and 2 bases respectively, with 7 bases between them. The CDR3 here is CASSHARNYGYTF. CDR3 nucleotides: TGTGCCAGCAGCCATGCGCGGAACTATGGCTACACCTTC.

In this sample, this clone turned up once. The CDR3 spells CASSLGGDTQYF. The CDR3, as DNA: TGTGCCAGCAGCCTAGGGGGAGATACGCAGTATTTT. The chain joins TRBV11-2 to TRBJ2-3, with D maybe TRBD1 (6 bases). Germline V gives CDR1 SGHAT, CDR2 FQNNGV. The V and J ends lost 5 bases and 5 bases respectively, with 8 bases between them. This CDR3 contains 12 residues.

The chain is built from TRBV7-8 and TRBJ1-2; 9 bases agree with TRBD1. CDR3 length equals 13 residues. V was pared by 3 bases and J by 6 bases, with 2 bases of the junction left unmatched. CDR1 is SGHVS, CDR2 FQNEAQ, per germline. The CDR3 region is CASSFRTGDGYTF. In DNA, the CDR3 is TGTGCCAGCAGCTTCAGGACAGGGGATGGCTACACCTTC.

V gene TRBV9 combines with J gene TRBJ2-3; D not resolved. Per the germline V gene, CDR1 is SGDLS and CDR2 is YYNGEE. Trimming stripped 3 bases from V and 2 bases from J, with 13 bases between. The CDR3 length is 15 residues. CDR3: CASSGASGHTDTQYF. The DNA for the CDR3 is TGTGCCAGCAGCGGGGCGAGTGGCCACACAGATACGCAGTATTTT.

V and J are TRBV6-6 and TRBJ1-1, with TRBD1 matching 10 bases. There are 13 residues in the CDR3. J was trimmed by 5 bases and V by 7 bases; bases with no gene match: 4. Germline V gene data show CDR1 as MNHNY and CDR2 as SVGAGI (reference sequence). The DNA of the CDR3 is TGTGCCAGCAACATGGACAGGGGGACTGAAGCTTTCTTT. Its protein product is CASNMDRGTEAFF.

This chain connects TRBV14 to TRBJ1-1; 12 bases fit TRBD1. This CDR3 has 15 residues. From germline, CDR1 is SGHDN and CDR2 FVKESK. Trimming removed 4 bases from V and 10 bases from J; junction bases left unmatched: 10. The CDR3 nucleotides read TGTGCCAGCAGCCCGCGGGGGACAGGGGGCTTGCTAGCTTTCTTT. Residues: CASSPRGTGGLLAFF.